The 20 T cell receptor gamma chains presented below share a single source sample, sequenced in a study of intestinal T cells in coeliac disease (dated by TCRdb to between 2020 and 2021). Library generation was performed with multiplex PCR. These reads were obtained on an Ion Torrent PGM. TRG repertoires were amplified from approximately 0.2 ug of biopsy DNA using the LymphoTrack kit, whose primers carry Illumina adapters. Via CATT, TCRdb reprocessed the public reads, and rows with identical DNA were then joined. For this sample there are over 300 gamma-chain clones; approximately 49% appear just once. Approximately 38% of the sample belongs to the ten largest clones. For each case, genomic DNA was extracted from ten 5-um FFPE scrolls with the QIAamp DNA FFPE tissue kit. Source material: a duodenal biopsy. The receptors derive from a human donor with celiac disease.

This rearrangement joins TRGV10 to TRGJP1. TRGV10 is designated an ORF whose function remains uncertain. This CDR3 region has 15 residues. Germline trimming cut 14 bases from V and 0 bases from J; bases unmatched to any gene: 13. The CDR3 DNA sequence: TGTGCTCGCGTGGTCGACAATACCACTGGTTGGTTCAAGATATTT. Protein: CARVVDNTTGWFKIF.

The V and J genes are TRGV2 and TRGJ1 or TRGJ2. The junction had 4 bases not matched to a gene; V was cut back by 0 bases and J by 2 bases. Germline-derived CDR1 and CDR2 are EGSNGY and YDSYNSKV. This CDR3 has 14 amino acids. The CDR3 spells CATWDGADYYKKLF. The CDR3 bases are TGTGCCACCTGGGACGGGGCGGATTATTATAAGAAACTCTTT.

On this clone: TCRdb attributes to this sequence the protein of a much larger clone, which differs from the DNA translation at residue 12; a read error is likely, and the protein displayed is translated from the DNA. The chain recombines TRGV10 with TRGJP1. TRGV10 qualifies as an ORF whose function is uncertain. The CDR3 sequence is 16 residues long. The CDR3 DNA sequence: TGTGCTGCGTGGGAACACAATCAGTCCACTGGTCGGTTCAAGATATTT. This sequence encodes CAAWEHNQSTGRFKIF.

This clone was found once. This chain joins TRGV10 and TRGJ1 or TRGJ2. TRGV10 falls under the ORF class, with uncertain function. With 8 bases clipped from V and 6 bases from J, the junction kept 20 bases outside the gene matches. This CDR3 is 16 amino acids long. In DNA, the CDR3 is TGTGCTGCGTGGGATTATAACGATGTTTTTTGTTATAAGAAACTCTTT. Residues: CAAWDYNDVFCYKKLF.

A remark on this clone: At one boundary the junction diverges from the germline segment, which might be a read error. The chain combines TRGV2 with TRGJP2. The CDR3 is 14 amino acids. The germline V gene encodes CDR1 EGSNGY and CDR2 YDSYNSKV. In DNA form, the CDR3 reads TGTACCACTGGTGGTGAGTGTAGTGATTGGATCAAGACGTTT. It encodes CTTGGECSDWIKTF.

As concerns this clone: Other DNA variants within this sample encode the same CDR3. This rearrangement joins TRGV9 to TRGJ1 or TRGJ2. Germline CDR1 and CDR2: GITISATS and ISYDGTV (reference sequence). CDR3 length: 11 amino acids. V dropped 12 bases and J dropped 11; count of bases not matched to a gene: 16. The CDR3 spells CALVGGAEKLF. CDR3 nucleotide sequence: TGTGCCCTTGTGGGAGGTGCGGAGAAACTCTTT.

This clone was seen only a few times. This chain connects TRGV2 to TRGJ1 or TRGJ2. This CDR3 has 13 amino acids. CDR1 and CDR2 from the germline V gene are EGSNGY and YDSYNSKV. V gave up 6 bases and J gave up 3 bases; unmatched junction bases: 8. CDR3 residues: CATWTFPYYKKLF. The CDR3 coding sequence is TGTGCCACCTGGACGTTCCCTTATTATAAGAAACTCTTT.

The CDR3 nucleotides read TGTGCCACCAACCCCCCCTTAGGACGTACCACTGGTTGGTTCAAGATATTT. This translates into CATNPPLGRTTGWFKIF. The J gene is TRGJP1, the V gene TRGV8. The CDR3 loop spans 17 amino acids. Germline CDR1 and CDR2: VENAVY and YDSYNSRV. The ends lost 9 bases at V and 1 base at J; junction bases unmatched: 17.

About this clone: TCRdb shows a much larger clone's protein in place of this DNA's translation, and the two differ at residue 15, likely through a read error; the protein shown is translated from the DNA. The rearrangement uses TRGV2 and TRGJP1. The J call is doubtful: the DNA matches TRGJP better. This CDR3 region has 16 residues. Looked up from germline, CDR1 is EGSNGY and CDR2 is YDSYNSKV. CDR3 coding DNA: TGTGCCACCTGGGACGGGCTAGCGACCACTGGTTGGTTCAAGGTATTT. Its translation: CATWDGLATTGWFKVF.

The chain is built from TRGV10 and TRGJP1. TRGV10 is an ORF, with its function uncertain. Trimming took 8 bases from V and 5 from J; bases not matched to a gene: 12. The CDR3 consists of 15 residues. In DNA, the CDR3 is TGTGCTGCGTGGGGATTTATACCAACTGGTTGGTTCAAGATATTT. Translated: CAAWGFIPTGWFKIF.

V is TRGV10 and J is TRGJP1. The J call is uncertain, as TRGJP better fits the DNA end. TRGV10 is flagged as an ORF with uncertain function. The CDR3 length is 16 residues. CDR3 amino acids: CAAWDYGDTTGWFKVF. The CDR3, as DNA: TGTGCTGCGTGGGATTATGGGGATACCACTGGTTGGTTCAAGGTATTT.

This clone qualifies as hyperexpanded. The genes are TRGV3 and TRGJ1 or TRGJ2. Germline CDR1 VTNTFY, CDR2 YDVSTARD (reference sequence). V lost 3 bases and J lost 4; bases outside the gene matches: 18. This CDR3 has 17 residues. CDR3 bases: TGTGCCACCTGGGACCAAGTTTTAGTGGCTAAATATTATAAGAAACTCTTT. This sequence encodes CATWDQVLVAKYYKKLF.

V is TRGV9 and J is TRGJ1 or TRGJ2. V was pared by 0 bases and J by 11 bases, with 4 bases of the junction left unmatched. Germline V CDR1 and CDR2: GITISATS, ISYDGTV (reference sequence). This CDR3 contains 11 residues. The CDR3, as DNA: TGTGCCTTGTGGGAGGTGACGGAGAAACTCTTT. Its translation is CALWEVTEKLF.

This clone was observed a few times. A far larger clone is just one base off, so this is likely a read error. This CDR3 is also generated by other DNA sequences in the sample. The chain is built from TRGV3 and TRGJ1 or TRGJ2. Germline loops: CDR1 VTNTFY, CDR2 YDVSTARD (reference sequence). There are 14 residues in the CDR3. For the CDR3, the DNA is TGTGCCACCTGGGACAGGGACCGTTATTATAAGAAGCTCTTT. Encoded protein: CATWDRDRYYKKLF.

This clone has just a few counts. The CDR3 DNA is TGTGCCACCTGGCCAAATTATTATAAGAAACTCTTT. This codes for CATWPNYYKKLF. The chain combines TRGV8 with TRGJ1 or TRGJ2. CDR1 is VENAVY, CDR2 YDSYNSRV, per germline. The V segment lost 6 bases and the J segment 1 base; nucleotides outside the gene matches: 3. The CDR3 is 12 amino acids.

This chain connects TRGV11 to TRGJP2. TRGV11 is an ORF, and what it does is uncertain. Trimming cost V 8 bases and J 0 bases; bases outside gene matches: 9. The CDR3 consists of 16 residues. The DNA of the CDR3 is TGTGCCTGCTGGAACTCGTCCAATAGTAGTGATTGGATCAAGACGTTT. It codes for CACWNSSNSSDWIKTF.

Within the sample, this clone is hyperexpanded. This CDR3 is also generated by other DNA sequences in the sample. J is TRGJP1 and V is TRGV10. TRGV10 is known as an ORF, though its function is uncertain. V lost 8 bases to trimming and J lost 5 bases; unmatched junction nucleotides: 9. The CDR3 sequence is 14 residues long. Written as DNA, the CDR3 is TGTGCTGCGTGGGATTGGGCTACTGGTTGGTTCAAGATATTT. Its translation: CAAWDWATGWFKIF.

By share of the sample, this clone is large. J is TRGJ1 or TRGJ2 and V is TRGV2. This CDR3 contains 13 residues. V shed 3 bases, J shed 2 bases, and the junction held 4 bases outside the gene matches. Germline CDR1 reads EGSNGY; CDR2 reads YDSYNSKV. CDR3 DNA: TGTGCCACCTGGGACTTGTATTATTATAAGAAACTCTTT. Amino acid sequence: CATWDLYYYKKLF.

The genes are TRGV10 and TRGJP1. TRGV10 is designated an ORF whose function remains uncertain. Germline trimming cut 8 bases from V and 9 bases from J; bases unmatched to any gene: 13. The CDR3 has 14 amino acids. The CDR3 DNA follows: TGTGCTGCGTGGGACGTTTACGATTGTTGGTTCAAGATATTT. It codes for CAAWDVYDCWFKIF.

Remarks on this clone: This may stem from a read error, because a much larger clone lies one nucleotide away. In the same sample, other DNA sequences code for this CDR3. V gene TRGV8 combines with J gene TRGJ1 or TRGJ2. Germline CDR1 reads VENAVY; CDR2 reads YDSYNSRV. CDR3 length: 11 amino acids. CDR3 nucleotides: TGTGCCACCTGGGGTTATTATAAGAAACTCTTC. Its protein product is CATWGYYKKLF.